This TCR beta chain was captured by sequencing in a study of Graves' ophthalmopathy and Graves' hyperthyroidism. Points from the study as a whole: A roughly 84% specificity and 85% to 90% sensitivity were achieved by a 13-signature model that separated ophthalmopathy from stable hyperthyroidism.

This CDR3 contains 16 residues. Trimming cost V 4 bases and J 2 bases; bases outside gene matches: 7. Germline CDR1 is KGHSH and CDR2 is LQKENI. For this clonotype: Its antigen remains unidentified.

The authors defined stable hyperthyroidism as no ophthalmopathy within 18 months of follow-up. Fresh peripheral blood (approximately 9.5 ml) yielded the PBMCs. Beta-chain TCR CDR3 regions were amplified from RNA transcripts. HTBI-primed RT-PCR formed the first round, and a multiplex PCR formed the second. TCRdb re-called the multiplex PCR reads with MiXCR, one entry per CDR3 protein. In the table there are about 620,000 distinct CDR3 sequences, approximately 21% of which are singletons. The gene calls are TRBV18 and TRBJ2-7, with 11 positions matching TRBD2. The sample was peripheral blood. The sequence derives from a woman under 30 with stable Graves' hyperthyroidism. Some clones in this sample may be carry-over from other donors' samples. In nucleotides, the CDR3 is TGTGCCAGCTCACACCCCGGGACTAGCGGTACCTACGAGCAGTACTTC. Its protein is CASSHPGTSGTYEQYF.